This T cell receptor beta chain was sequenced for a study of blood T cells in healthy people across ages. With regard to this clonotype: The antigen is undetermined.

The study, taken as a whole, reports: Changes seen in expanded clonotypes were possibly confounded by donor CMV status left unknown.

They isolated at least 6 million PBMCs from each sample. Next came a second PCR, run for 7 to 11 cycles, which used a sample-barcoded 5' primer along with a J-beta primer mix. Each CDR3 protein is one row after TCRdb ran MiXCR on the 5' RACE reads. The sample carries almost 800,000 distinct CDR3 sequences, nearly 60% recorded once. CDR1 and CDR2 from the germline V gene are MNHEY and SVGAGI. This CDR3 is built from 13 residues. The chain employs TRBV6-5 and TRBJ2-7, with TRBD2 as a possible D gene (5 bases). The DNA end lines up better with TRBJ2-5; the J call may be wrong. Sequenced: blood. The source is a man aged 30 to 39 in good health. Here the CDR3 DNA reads TGTGCCAGCGGATCCAGTGGGGAGGAGACCCAGTACTTC. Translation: CASGSSGEETQYF.